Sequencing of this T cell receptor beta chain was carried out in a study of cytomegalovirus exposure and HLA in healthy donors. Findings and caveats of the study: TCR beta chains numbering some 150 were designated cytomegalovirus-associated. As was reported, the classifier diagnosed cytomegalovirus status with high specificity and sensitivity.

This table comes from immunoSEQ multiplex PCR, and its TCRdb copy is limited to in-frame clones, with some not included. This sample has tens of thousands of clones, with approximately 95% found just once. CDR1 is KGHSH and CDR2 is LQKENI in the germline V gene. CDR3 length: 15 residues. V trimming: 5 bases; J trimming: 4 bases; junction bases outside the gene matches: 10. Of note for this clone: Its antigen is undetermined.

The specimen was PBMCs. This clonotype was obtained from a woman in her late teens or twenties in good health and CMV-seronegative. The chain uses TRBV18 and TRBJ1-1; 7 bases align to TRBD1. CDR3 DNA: TGTGCCAGCTCAGACAGGGCAGGGTCGGCCACTGAAGCTTTCTTT. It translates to CASSDRAGSATEAFF. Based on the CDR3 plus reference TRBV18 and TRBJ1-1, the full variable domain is NAGVMQNPRHLVRRRGQEARLRCSPMKGHSHVYWYRQLPEEGLKFMVYLQKENIIDESGMPKERFSAEFPKEGPSILRIQQVVRGDSAAYFCASSDRAGSATEAFFGQGTRLTVV.